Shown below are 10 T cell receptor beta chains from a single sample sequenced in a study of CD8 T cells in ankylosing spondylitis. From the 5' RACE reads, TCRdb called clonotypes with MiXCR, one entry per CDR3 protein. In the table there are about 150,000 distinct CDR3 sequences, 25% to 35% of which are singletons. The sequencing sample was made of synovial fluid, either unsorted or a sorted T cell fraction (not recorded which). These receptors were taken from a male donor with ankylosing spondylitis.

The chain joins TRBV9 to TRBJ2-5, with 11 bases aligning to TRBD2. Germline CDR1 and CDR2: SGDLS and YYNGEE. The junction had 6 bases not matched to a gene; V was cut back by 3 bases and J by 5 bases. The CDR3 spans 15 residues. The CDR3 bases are TGTGCCAGCAGCGCCAATCTAGCGGGGGGCGAGACCCAGTACTTC. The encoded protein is CASSANLAGGETQYF.

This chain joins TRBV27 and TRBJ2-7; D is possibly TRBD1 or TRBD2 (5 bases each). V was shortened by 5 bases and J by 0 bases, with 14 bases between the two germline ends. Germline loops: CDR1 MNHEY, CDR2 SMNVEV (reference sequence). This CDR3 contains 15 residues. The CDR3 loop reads CASSRDPFSSYEQYF. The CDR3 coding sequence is TGTGCCAGCAGTCGGGACCCATTTAGCTCCTACGAGCAGTACTTC.

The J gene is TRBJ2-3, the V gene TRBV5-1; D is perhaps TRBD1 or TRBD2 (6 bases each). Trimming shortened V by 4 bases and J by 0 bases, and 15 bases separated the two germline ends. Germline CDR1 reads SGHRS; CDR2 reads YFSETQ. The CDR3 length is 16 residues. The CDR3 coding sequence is TGCGCCAGCAGCCCTCTCAGGAGGGGGAGCACAGATACGCAGTATTTT. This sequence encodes CASSPLRRGSTDTQYF.

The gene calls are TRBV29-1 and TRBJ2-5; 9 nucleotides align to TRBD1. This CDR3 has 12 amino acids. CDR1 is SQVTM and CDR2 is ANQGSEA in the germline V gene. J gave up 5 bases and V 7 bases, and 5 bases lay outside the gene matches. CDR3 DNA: TGCAGCGCGGGGACAGGGAGGGAGACCCAGTACTTC. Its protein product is CSAGTGRETQYF.

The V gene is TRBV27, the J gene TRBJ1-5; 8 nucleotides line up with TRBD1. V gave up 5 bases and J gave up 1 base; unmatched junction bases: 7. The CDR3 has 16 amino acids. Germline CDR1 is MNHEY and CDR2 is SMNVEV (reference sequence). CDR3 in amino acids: CASSPTTGVSNQPQHF. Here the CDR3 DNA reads TGTGCCAGCAGTCCCACGACAGGGGTGAGCAATCAGCCCCAGCATTTT.

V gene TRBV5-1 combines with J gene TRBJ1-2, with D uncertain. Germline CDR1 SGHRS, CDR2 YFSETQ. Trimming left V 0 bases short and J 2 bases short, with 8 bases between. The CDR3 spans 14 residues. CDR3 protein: CASSLAQVNYGYTF. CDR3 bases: TGCGCCAGCAGCTTGGCCCAGGTGAACTATGGCTACACCTTC.

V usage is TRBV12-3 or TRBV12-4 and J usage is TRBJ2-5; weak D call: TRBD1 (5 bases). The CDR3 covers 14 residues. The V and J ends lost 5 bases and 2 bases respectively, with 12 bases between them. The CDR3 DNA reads TGTGCCAGCAGTCACAGGACGGCACAAGAGACCCAGTACTTC. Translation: CASSHRTAQETQYF.

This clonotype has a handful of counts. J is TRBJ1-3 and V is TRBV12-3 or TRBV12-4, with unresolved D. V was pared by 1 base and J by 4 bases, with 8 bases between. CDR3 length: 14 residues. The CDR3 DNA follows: TGTGCCAGCAGTTTAGGCCAGACCGGAAACACCATATATTTT. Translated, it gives CASSLGQTGNTIYF.

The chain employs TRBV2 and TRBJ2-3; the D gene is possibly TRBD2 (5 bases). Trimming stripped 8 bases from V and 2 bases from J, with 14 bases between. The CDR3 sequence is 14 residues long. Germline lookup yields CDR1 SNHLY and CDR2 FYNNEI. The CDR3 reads CASAYFRDTDTQYF. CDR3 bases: TGTGCCAGCGCCTATTTCCGGGACACAGATACGCAGTATTTT.

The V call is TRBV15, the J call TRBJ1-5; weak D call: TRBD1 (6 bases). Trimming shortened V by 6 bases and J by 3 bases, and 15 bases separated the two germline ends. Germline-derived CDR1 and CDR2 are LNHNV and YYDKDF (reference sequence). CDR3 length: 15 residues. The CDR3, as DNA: TGTGCCACCAGTACGGGGGCCTTGTCCAATCAGCCCCAGCATTTT. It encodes CATSTGALSNQPQHF.